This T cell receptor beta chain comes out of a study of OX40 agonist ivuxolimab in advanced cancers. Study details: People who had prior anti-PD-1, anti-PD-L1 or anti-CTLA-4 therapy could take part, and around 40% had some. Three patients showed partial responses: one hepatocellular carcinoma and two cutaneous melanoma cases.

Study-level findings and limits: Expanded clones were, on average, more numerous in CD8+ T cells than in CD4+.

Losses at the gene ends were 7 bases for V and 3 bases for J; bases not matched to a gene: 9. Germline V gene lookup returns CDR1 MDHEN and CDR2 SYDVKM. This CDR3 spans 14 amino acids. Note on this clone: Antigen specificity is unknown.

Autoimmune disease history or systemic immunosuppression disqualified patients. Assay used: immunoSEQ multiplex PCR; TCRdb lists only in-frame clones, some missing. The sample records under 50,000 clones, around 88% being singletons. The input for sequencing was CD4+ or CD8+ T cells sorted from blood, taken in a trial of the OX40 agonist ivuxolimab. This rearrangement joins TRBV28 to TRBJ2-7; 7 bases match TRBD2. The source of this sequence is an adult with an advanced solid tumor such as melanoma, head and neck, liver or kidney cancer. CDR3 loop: CASTGPGLYYEQYF. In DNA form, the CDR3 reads TGTGCCAGCACCGGCCCGGGACTATACTACGAGCAGTACTTC.